These 22 T cell receptor beta chains were sequenced from one sample in a study of T cell responses to AZD1222 COVID-19 vaccine. Only in-frame clones appear in the TCRdb table, and some are missing; sequencing was by immunoSEQ multiplex PCR. This table holds 120,000 to 150,000 clones, 89% found once. The sample here was peripheral blood, taken 28 days after the second AZD1222 dose. The receptors were sampled from an adult who received the AZD1222 COVID-19 vaccine.

V usage is TRBV19 and J usage is TRBJ1-1; the match to TRBD1 covers 7 bases. In germline, CDR1 is LNHDA, CDR2 SQIVND (reference sequence). Trimming cost V 6 bases and J 0 bases; bases outside gene matches: 4. The CDR3 consists of 14 residues. The CDR3 sequence is CASRLTGLNTEAFF. The CDR3 bases are TGTGCCAGTAGATTGACAGGGTTGAACACTGAAGCTTTCTTT.

The chain uses TRBV25-1 and TRBJ2-3, with 7 nucleotides matching TRBD1. V lost 4 bases to trimming and J lost 2 bases; unmatched junction nucleotides: 9. Per the germline V gene, CDR1 is MGHDK and CDR2 is SYGVNS. The length of the CDR3 is 16 residues. CDR3 protein: CASSAHRGIFTDTQYF. The CDR3 DNA reads as TGTGCCAGCAGTGCGCACAGGGGAATTTTCACAGATACGCAGTATTTT.

V gene TRBV7-8 combines with J gene TRBJ1-1; tentative D call: TRBD1 (5 bases). The CDR3 loop spans 15 amino acids. CDR1 and CDR2 from the germline V gene are SGHVS and FQNEAQ. Between the trimmed V and J ends, which lost 1 base and 7 bases, there was a span of 16 bases. In DNA, the CDR3 is TGTGCCAGCAGCTTAGGGGGGAGGTTGGGAATTGAAGCTTTCTTT. Protein product: CASSLGGRLGIEAFF.

CDR3 region: CASSELTTVAYEQYF. Written as DNA, the CDR3 is TGTGCCAGCAGTGAACTAACGACAGTAGCCTACGAGCAGTACTTC. J is TRBJ2-7 and V is TRBV6-1, with D tentatively TRBD1 (5 bases). V shed 2 bases and J shed 2 bases, with 13 bases lying between them. This CDR3 spans 15 amino acids. CDR1 MNHNS and CDR2 SASEGT come from the germline V gene.

The V gene is TRBV19, the J gene TRBJ1-1; D unresolved. Trimming removed 8 bases from V and 4 bases from J, with 8 bases in between. The CDR3 loop spans 11 amino acids. Germline V gene data show CDR1 as LNHDA and CDR2 as SQIVND (reference sequence). The CDR3: CASGIGTEAFF. The CDR3 DNA follows: TGTGCCAGTGGGATTGGCACTGAAGCTTTCTTT.

There are a few counts of this clone. J is TRBJ1-5 and V is TRBV4-3, with D perhaps matching TRBD1 (6 bases). V was trimmed by 3 bases and J by 1 base, leaving 10 bases between them. The CDR3 contains 15 residues. Germline CDR1 LGHNA, CDR2 YSLEER. CDR3 amino acids: CASSHTGLSNQPQHF. CDR3 coding DNA: TGCGCCAGCAGCCACACAGGGTTGAGCAATCAGCCCCAGCATTTT.

The chain joins TRBV19 to TRBJ2-5, with 8 bases identical to TRBD1. Germline-derived CDR1 and CDR2 are LNHDA and SQIVND (reference sequence). This CDR3 spans 17 amino acids. V lost 3 bases to trimming and J lost 2 bases; unmatched junction nucleotides: 11. The CDR3 loop is CASSIRGPRGLQETQYF. The CDR3 bases are TGTGCCAGTAGTATCAGGGGGCCAAGGGGGCTTCAAGAGACCCAGTACTTC.

The V and J genes are TRBV7-2 and TRBJ2-1; 8 positions match TRBD2. The CDR3 is 15 residues long. With 1 base clipped from V and 6 bases from J, the junction kept 5 bases outside the gene matches. Germline loops: CDR1 SGHTA, CDR2 FQGNSA. CDR3 loop: CASSLDREGLNEQFF. As DNA, the CDR3 is TGTGCCAGCAGCTTAGACCGGGAGGGGCTCAATGAGCAGTTCTTC. Using reference TRBV7-2 and TRBJ2-1 for the parts outside the CDR3, the full variable domain is GAGVSQSPSNKVTEKGKDVELRCDPISGHTALYWYRQSLGQGLEFLIYFQGNSAPDKSGLPSDRFSAERTGGSVSTLTIQRTQQEDSAVYLCASSLDREGLNEQFFGPGTRLTVL.

This clone was seen a handful of times. The V call is TRBV5-1, the J call TRBJ2-7; no clear D gene. The V end was cut by 0 bases, the J end by 1 base, with 11 bases between. Germline V lookup: CDR1 SGHRS, CDR2 YFSETQ. The CDR3 sequence is 15 residues long. CDR3 loop: CASSLEMGQSYEQYF. For the CDR3, the DNA is TGCGCCAGCAGCTTGGAGATGGGCCAGTCCTACGAGCAGTACTTC.

This chain joins TRBV2 and TRBJ2-7, with D perhaps TRBD1 (5 bases). Germline V gives CDR1 SNHLY, CDR2 FYNNEI. The CDR3 sequence is 14 residues long. Between the trimmed V and J ends, which lost 5 bases and 4 bases, there was a span of 15 bases. The CDR3: CASSLGRDNYEQYF. The CDR3 coding sequence is TGTGCCAGCAGTCTTGGCAGGGATAATTACGAGCAGTACTTC.

The V gene is TRBV2, the J gene TRBJ1-5; the D gene is possibly TRBD1 (6 bases). Trimming took 5 bases from V and 3 from J, leaving 14 bases between them. This CDR3 is 15 amino acids long. Germline CDR1 SNHLY, CDR2 FYNNEI. CDR3 region: CASSRFRGDNQPQHF. The CDR3 coding sequence is TGTGCCAGCAGTCGTTTCAGGGGAGACAATCAGCCCCAGCATTTT. The whole variable domain, filled in from reference TRBV2 and TRBJ1-5, reads EPEVTQTPSHQVTQMGQEVILRCVPISNHLYFYWYRQILGQKVEFLVSFYNNEISEKSEIFDDQFSVERPDGSNFTLKIRSTKLEDSAMYFCASSRFRGDNQPQHFGDGTRLSIL.

This chain links TRBV27 with TRBJ1-2, with D uncertain. The germline gives CDR1 MNHEY, CDR2 SMNVEV (reference sequence). The V and J ends lost 0 bases and 7 bases respectively, with 9 bases between them. CDR3 length: 13 amino acids. CDR3 in amino acids: CASSLSYGLGYTF. The DNA for the CDR3 is TGTGCCAGCAGTTTATCTTACGGGCTTGGCTACACCTTC.

The CDR3 nucleotides read TGTGCCAGCAGCTACGGACCTACCCAAAGTCAGCCCCAGCATTTT. It is translated as CASSYGPTQSQPQHF. V is TRBV5-6 and J is TRBJ1-5; D gene ambiguous. The V gene's germline CDR1 is SGHDT and CDR2 YYEEEE. This CDR3 contains 15 residues. Trimming stripped 3 bases from V and 6 bases from J, with 16 bases between.

The chain combines TRBV25-1 with TRBJ2-5; 7 positions agree with TRBD1. The length of the CDR3 is 14 residues. V was pared by 5 bases and J by 5 bases, with 8 bases of the junction left unmatched. Looked up from germline, CDR1 is MGHDK and CDR2 is SYGVNS. In DNA, the CDR3 is TGTGCCAGCAGTTTCGATAGGGGGCGGGAGACCCAGTACTTC. Protein product: CASSFDRGRETQYF. The entire variable domain, with the rest obtained from reference TRBV25-1 and TRBJ2-5, is as follows: EADIYQTPRYLVIGTGKKITLECSQTMGHDKMYWYQQDPGMELHLIHYSYGVNSTEKGDLSSESTVSRIRTEHFPLTLESARPSHTSQYLCASSFDRGRETQYFGPGTRLLVL.

The J gene is TRBJ1-1, the V gene TRBV7-2; unclear D gene. Germline V gene lookup returns CDR1 SGHTA and CDR2 FQGNSA. The CDR3 is 13 amino acids. The V end lost 4 bases, the J end lost 6 bases, and 12 bases lay between the germline ends. CDR3 in DNA: TGTGCCAGCAGCTACGGGGTGTACGCTGAAGCTTTCTTT. It is translated as CASSYGVYAEAFF.

Worth noting for this clone: Other DNA sequences of this sample code for an identical CDR3. V is TRBV12-3 or TRBV12-4 and J is TRBJ2-7; D possibly corresponds to TRBD2 (5 bases). Trimming left V 3 bases short and J 4 bases short, with 7 bases between. This CDR3 spans 12 amino acids. The CDR3 loop is CASSFGGYEQYF. In DNA, the CDR3 is TGTGCCAGCAGTTTTGGAGGTTACGAGCAGTACTTC.

Points on this clone: Germline and junction disagree at one end, which may indicate a read error. This CDR3 reads CASTLGLGEYSYEQYF. The CDR3, as DNA: TGTGCCAGCACCTTGGGTTTAGGGGAATACTCCTACGAGCAGTACTTC. The V gene is TRBV5-8, the J gene TRBJ2-7, with a tentative D call TRBD1 (5 bases). The CDR3 has 16 residues. Germline CDR1 SGHTS, CDR2 YDEGEE. Looking up the rest from reference TRBV5-8 and TRBJ2-7 gives the full variable domain: EAGVTQSPTHLIKTRGQQATLRCSPISGHTSVYWYQQALGLGLQFLLWYDEGEERNRGNFPPRFSGRQFPNYSSELNVNALELEDSALYLCASTLGLGEYSYEQYFGPGTRLTVT.

The chain employs TRBV7-2 and TRBJ2-1, with D tentatively TRBD1 or TRBD2 (5 bases each). The CDR3 has 15 residues. Germline CDR1 is SGHTA and CDR2 is FQGNSA. V lost 5 bases and J 9 bases, leaving 20 bases between the germline ends. CDR3 in DNA: TGTGCCAGCAGCCCCACGGGACGATGGGGCGGTGAGCAGTTCTTC. Its translation: CASSPTGRWGGEQFF.

The chain joins TRBV6-5 to TRBJ1-1, with D tentatively TRBD1 (5 bases). This CDR3 is built from 13 residues. The V and J ends lost 7 bases and 4 bases respectively, with 13 bases between them. CDR1 and CDR2 (germline): MNHEY, SVGAGI. This CDR3 reads CASTRSGGTEAFF. For the CDR3, the DNA is TGTGCCAGCACCCGGTCGGGGGGCACTGAAGCTTTCTTT.

The chain carries TRBV9 and TRBJ2-1; 14 bases map to TRBD2. The CDR3 is 19 residues long. Per the germline V gene, CDR1 is SGDLS and CDR2 is YYNGEE. V was pared by 4 bases and J by 0 bases, with 9 bases of the junction left unmatched. CDR3 nucleotides: TGTGCCAGCAGCCCAGGACTAGCGGGAGGACCAACCTCCTACAATGAGCAGTTCTTC. This translates into CASSPGLAGGPTSYNEQFF. Based on the CDR3 plus reference TRBV9 and TRBJ2-1, the full variable domain is DSGVTQTPKHLITATGQRVTLRCSPRSGDLSVYWYQQSLDQGLQFLIQYYNGEERAKGNILERFSAQQFPDLHSELNLSSLELGDSALYFCASSPGLAGGPTSYNEQFFGPGTRLTVL.

The rearrangement joins TRBV4-3 to TRBJ1-5, with D hard to call. V was shortened by 0 bases and J by 7 bases, with 7 bases between the two germline ends. Germline values: CDR1 LGHNA, CDR2 YSLEER. The CDR3 sequence is 13 residues long. The CDR3 region has the DNA TGCGCCAGCAGCCAAGATATCCGGCAGCCCCAGCATTTT. Its protein product is CASSQDIRQPQHF.

This sequence joins TRBV5-1 and TRBJ1-1; the match to TRBD1 covers 7 bases. V gave up 4 bases and J gave up 6 bases; unmatched junction bases: 9. CDR1 and CDR2 from the germline V gene are SGHRS and YFSETQ. The CDR3 has 14 amino acids. This chain's CDR3 is CASSPATGSAEAFF. The CDR3 bases are TGCGCCAGCAGCCCCGCGACAGGGAGCGCTGAAGCTTTCTTT.